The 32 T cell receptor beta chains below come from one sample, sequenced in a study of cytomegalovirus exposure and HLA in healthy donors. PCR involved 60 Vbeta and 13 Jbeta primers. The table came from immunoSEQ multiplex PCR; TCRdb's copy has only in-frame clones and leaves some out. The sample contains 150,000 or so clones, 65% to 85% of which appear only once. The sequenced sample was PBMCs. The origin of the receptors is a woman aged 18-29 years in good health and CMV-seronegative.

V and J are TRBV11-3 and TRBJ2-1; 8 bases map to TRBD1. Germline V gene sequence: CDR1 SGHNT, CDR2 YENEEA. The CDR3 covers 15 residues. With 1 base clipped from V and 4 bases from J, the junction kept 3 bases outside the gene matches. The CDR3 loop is CASSLGGQVYNEQFF. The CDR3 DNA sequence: TGTGCCAGCAGCTTAGGGGGACAGGTTTACAATGAGCAGTTCTTC.

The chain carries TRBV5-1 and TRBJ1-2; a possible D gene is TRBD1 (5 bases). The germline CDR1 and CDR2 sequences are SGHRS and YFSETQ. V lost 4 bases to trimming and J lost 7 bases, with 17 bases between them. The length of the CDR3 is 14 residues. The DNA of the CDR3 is TGCGCCAGCAGCCTCCACCCAGGGATATCTGGCTACACCTTC. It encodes CASSLHPGISGYTF.

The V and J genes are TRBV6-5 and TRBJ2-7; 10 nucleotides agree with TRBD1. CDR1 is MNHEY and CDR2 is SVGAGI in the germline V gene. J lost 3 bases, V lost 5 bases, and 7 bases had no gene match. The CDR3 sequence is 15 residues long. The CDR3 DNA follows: TGTGCCAGCAGTCCCCCCGGGACAGGGGTCTACGAGCAGTACTTC. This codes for CASSPPGTGVYEQYF.

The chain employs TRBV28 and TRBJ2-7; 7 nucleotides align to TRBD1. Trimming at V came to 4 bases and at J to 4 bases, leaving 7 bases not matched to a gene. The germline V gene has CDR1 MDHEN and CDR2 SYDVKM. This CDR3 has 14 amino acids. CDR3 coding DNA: TGTGCCAGCAGTTCGCCGGGACAGCCTTACGAGCAGTACTTC. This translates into CASSSPGQPYEQYF.

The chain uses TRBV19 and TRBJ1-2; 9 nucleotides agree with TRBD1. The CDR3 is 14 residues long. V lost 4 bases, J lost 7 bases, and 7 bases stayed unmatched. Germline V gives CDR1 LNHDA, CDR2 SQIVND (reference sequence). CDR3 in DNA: TGTGCCAGTAGTACGTTCGGGACAGGGTCTGGCTACACCTTC. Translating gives CASSTFGTGSGYTF.

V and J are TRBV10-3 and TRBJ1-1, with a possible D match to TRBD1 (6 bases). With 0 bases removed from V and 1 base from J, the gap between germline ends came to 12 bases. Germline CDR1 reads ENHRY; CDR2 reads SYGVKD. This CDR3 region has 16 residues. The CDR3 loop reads CAISESTGTRNTEAFF. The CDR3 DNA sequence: TGTGCCATCAGTGAGTCGACAGGAACTCGGAACACTGAAGCTTTCTTT.

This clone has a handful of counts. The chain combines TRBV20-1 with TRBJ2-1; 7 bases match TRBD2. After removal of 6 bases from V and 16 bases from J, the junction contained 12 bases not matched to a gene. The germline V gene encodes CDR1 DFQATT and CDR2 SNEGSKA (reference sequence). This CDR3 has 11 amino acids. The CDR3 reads CSAIAGGRNFF. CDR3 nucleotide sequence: TGCAGTGCGATTGCTGGCGGGAGAAATTTCTTC.

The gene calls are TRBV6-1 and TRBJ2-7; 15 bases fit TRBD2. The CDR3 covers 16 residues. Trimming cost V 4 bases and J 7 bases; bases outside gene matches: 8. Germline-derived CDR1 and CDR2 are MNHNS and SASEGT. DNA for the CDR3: TGTGCCAGCAGTGGTGGACTAGCGGGAGGGCCGCGGGAGCAGTACTTC. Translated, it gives CASSGGLAGGPREQYF.

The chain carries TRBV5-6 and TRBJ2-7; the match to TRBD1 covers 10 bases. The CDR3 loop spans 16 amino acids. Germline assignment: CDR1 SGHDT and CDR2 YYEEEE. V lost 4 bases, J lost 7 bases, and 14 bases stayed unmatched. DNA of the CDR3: TGTGCCAGCAGCATGGGGATCGGGACAGGGGTCGGGGAGCAGTACTTC. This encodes CASSMGIGTGVGEQYF. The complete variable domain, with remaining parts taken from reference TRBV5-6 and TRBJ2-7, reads DAGVTQSPTHLIKTRGQQVTLRCSPKSGHDTVSWYQQALGQGPQFIFQYYEEEERQRGNFPDRFSGHQFPNYSSELNVNALLLGDSALYLCASSMGIGTGVGEQYFGPGTRLTVT.

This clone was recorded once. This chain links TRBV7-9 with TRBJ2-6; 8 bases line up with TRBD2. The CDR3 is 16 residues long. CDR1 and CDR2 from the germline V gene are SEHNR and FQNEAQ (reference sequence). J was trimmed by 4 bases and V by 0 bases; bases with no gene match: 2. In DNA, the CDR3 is TGTGCCAGCAGCTTAGCCGGGGGGGCCGGGGCCAACGTCCTGACTTTC. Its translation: CASSLAGGAGANVLTF.

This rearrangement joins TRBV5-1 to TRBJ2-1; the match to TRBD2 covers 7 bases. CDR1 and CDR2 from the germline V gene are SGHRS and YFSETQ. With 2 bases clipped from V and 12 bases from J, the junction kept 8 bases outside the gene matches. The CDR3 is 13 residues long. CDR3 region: CASSLLRGSAQFF. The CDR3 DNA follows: TGCGCCAGCAGCTTACTGCGCGGGAGCGCGCAGTTCTTC.

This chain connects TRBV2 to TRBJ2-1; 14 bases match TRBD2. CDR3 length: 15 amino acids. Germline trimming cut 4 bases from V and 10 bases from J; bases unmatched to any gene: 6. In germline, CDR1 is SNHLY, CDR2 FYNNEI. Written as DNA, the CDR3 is TGTGCCAGCAGTGGAGGACTAGCGGGAGGTAGCGAGCAGTTCTTC. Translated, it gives CASSGGLAGGSEQFF. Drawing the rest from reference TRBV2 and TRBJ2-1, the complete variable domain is EPEVTQTPSHQVTQMGQEVILRCVPISNHLYFYWYRQILGQKVEFLVSFYNNEISEKSEIFDDQFSVERPDGSNFTLKIRSTKLEDSAMYFCASSGGLAGGSEQFFGPGTRLTVL.

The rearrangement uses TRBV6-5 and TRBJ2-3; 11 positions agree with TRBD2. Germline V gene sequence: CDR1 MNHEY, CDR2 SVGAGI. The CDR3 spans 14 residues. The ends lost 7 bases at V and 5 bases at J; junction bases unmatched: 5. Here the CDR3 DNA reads TGTGCCAGCAAAACTAGCGGGAGTGTAGATACGCAGTATTTT. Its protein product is CASKTSGSVDTQYF.

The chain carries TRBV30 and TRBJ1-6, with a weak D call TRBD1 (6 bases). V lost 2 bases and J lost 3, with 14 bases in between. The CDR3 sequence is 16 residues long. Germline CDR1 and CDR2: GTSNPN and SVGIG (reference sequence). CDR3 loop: CAWSKVRDIYNSPLHF. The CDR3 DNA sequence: TGTGCCTGGAGTAAGGTCCGGGACATCTATAATTCACCCCTCCACTTT.

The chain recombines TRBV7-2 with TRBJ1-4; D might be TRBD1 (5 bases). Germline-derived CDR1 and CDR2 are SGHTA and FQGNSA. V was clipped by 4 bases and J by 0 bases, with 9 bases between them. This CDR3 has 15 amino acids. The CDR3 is CASSWWGATNEKLFF. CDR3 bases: TGTGCCAGCAGCTGGTGGGGGGCAACTAATGAAAAACTGTTTTTT.

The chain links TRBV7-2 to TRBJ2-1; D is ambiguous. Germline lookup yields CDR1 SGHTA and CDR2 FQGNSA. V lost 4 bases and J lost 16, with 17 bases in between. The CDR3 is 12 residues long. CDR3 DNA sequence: TGTGCCAGCAGCTCCTCGACGGGTATTCCCTTCTTC. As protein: CASSSSTGIPFF.

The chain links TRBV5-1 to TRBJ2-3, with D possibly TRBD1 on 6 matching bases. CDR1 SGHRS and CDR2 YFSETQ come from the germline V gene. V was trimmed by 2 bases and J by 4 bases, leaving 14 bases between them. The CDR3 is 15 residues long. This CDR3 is CASSLTGLGSDTQYF. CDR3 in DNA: TGCGCCAGCAGCTTAACAGGGCTAGGGTCAGATACGCAGTATTTT.

CDR3 region: CASSEGGGVINSGANVLTF. CDR3 DNA sequence: TGTGCCAGCAGTGAAGGGGGAGGGGTAATCAACTCTGGGGCCAACGTCCTGACTTTC. J is TRBJ2-6 and V is TRBV6-1; 7 bases fit TRBD2. Germline CDR1 reads MNHNS; CDR2 reads SASEGT. V lost 1 base and J lost 0; bases outside the gene matches: 9. CDR3 length: 19 amino acids.

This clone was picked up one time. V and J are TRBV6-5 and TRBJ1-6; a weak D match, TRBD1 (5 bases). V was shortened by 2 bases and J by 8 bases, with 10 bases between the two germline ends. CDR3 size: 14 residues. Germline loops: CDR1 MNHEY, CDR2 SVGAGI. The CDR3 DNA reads TGTGCCAGCAGTTACGGCAGGGTTTATTCACCCCTCCACTTT. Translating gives CASSYGRVYSPLHF.

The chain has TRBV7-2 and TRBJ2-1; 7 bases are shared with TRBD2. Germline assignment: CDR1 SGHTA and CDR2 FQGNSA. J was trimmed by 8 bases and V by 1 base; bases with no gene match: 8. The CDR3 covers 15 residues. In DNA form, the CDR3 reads TGTGCCAGCAGCTTAGGGACCACTAGCGCAGATGAGCAGTTCTTC. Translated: CASSLGTTSADEQFF.

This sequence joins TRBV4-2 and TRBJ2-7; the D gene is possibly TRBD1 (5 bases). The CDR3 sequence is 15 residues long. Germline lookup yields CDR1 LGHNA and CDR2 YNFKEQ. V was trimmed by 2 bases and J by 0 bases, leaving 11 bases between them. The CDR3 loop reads CASSQSSRVSYEQYF. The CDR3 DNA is TGTGCCAGCAGCCAATCCTCCAGGGTCTCCTACGAGCAGTACTTC.

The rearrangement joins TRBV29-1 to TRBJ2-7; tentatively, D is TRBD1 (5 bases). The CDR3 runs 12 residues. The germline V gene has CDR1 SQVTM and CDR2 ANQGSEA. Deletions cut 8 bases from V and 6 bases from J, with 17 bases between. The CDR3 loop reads CSSIRGDGEQYF. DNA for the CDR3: TGCAGCTCCATTAGGGGCGATGGCGAGCAGTACTTC.

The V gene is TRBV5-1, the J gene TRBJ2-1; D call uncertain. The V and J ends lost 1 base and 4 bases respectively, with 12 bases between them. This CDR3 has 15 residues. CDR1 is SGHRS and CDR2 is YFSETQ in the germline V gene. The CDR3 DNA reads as TGCGCCAGCAGCTTGCTAGGCGCTGGGTACAATGAGCAGTTCTTC. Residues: CASSLLGAGYNEQFF. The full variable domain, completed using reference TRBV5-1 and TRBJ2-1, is KAGVTQTPRYLIKTRGQQVTLSCSPISGHRSVSWYQQTPGQGLQFLFEYFSETQRNKGNFPGRFSGRQFSNSRSEMNVSTLELGDSALYLCASSLLGAGYNEQFFGPGTRLTVL.

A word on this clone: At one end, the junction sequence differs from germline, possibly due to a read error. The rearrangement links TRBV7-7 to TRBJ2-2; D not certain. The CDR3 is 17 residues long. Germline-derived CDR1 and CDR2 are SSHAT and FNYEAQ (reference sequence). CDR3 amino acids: CASSRELIAYGTGELFF. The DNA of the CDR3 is TGTGCTAGCAGTCGAGAACTAATTGCTTACGGCACCGGGGAGCTGTTTTTT.

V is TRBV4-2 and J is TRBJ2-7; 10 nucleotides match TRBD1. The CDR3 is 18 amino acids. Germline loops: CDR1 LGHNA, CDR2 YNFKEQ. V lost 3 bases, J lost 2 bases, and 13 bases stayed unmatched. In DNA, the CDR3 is TGTGCCAGCAGCCAGGAACTCCAAGGGACAGGGGTGGCCTACGAGCAGTACTTC. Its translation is CASSQELQGTGVAYEQYF.

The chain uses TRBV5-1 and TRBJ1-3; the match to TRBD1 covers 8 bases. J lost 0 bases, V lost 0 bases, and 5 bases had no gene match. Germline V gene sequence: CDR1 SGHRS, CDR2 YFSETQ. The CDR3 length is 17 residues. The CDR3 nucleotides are TGCGCCAGCAGCTTGGGAGGGACAGGCCACTCTGGAAACACCATATATTTT. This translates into CASSLGGTGHSGNTIYF.

Here the CDR3 reads CAWSAEWRGVYEQYF. The DNA for the CDR3 is TGTGCCTGGAGTGCTGAGTGGCGCGGTGTCTACGAGCAGTACTTC. The chain is built from TRBV30 and TRBJ2-5; D is uncertain. The DNA matches TRBJ2-7 better at its end, which makes the J call doubtful. The CDR3 has 15 residues. The germline CDR1 and CDR2 sequences are GTSNPN and SVGIG (reference sequence).

The CDR3 DNA sequence: TGTGCCAGCAGCTTAGCTGTAGCGGGTGGTTGGAATGAGCAGTTCTTC. Protein product: CASSLAVAGGWNEQFF. The gene calls are TRBV7-6 and TRBJ2-1, with TRBD2 matching over 7 bases. The trim removed 0 bases at V and 7 bases at J, leaving 9 bases unmatched. From germline, CDR1 is SGHVS and CDR2 FNYEAQ. CDR3 length: 16 amino acids.

CDR3 nucleotides: TGTGCCAGTAGTACCCTGGCCACCGCCGGGGACAATGAGCAGTTCTTC. Encoded protein: CASSTLATAGDNEQFF. This sequence joins TRBV19 and TRBJ2-1, with a weak D call TRBD2 (5 bases). The CDR3 length is 16 residues. From germline, CDR1 is LNHDA and CDR2 SQIVND (reference sequence). Trimming removed 4 bases at V and 5 bases at J, with 18 bases between.

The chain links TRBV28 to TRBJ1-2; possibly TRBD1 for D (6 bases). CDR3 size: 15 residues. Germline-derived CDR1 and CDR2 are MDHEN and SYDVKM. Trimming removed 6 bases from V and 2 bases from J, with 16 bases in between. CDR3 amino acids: CASRIQTGSNYGYTF. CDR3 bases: TGTGCCAGCAGGATTCAGACAGGATCCAACTATGGCTACACCTTC.

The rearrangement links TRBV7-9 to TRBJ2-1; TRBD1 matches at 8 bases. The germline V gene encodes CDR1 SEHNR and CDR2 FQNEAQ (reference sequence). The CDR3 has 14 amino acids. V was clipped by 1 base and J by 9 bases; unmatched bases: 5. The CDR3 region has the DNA TGTGCCAGCAGCTTAGTTCAGGGGGCGGCTGAGCAGTTCTTC. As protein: CASSLVQGAAEQFF.

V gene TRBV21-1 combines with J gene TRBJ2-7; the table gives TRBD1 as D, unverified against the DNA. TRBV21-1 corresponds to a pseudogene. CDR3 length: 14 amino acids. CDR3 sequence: CARSRGDRLYEQYF. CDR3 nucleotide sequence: TGTGCCAGGTCCAGGGGGGACAGGCTTTACGAGCAGTACTTC.